Listed below are T cell receptor beta chains from one sample, sequenced in a study of blood T cell repertoires in COVID-19. TCRdb's table, derived via immunoSEQ multiplex PCR, lists solely in-frame clones and lacks some. The sample shows 400,000 to 550,000 clones, approximately 90% of them seen only once. The sequenced material came from peripheral blood. The receptors come from a woman aged 25 to 39 with acute or convalescent COVID-19. Both conserved end residues are part of each CDR3. Fields, in order: V gene, D gene, CDR3 protein. D genes are given only for firm matches.

V: TRBV10-3; D: -; CDR3: CAISERSTRSYEQYF
V: TRBV5-1; D: TRBD2; CDR3: CASSLELAGNEQFF
V: TRBV19; D: -; CDR3: CASSIGGSSPYEQYF
V: TRBV29-1; D: -; CDR3: CSVERNYEQYF
V: TRBV19; D: -; CDR3: CASSIAGGVQPQHF
V: TRBV24-1; D: -; CDR3: CATSAAGGIYSDGYTF
V: TRBV2; D: TRBD1; CDR3: CASSAGTGASKLFF
V: TRBV30; D: TRBD1; CDR3: CAWNSDRVADTQYF
V: TRBV7-9; D: -; CDR3: CASSLAGPYTDQPQHF
V: TRBV28; D: -; CDR3: CASSRPPQNSEAFF
V: TRBV19; D: TRBD2; CDR3: CASSLRPGTSGRDTQYF
V: TRBV5-1; D: -; CDR3: CASSLVAVGGGTEAFF
V: TRBV6-2/TRBV6-3; D: -; CDR3: CASSYSSNEQFF
V: TRBV3-1/TRBV3-2; D: -; CDR3: CASSPKTFQETQYF
V: TRBV28; D: TRBD1; CDR3: CASSFRSPGTGIEQYF
V: TRBV19; D: -; CDR3: CASSTPPQGNTEAFF
V: TRBV15; D: -; CDR3: CATSTPYEKLFF
V: TRBV30; D: TRBD2; CDR3: CACRPTAGGISYEQYF
V: TRBV2; D: -; CDR3: CASSTPPLEEYF
V: TRBV5-1; D: TRBD1; CDR3: CASSLDGTGIFDEQYF
V: TRBV10-1; D: -; CDR3: CASSERGMEETQYF
V: TRBV7-9; D: -; CDR3: CASSPGGGQPQHF
V: TRBV5-4; D: -; CDR3: CASSLNIANYGYTF
V: TRBV9; D: -; CDR3: CASSFRTEETQYF
V: TRBV2; D: TRBD2; CDR3: CASNWESGDTGELFF
V: TRBV18; D: TRBD1; CDR3: CASSLYNRGERGQYF
V: TRBV5-1; D: TRBD1; CDR3: CASTDDRGFGNTEAFF
V: TRBV10-3; D: TRBD1; CDR3: CAISKGQDNQPQHF
V: TRBV5-1; D: TRBD1; CDR3: CASSLARDRGYEQYF
V: TRBV9; D: TRBD1; CDR3: CASSVAATQGSELFF
V: TRBV5-1; D: TRBD1; CDR3: CASSLGYRGVSEAFF
V: TRBV10-2; D: TRBD2; CDR3: CASTGGALGETQYF
V: TRBV6-5; D: -; CDR3: CASIRGGAQNIQYF
V: TRBV5-5; D: TRBD1; CDR3: CASSGVGTVPNSPLHF
V: TRBV28; D: -; CDR3: CASTVWGVAFF
V: TRBV5-1; D: -; CDR3: CASSLDYSNQPQHF
V: TRBV5-1; D: -; CDR3: CASSLPSGNGNEKLFF